The text below deals with one T cell receptor (beta chain). Its antigen is as yet unknown. This record belongs to a study of early T cells in non-severe SARS-CoV-2 infection. Study in general: Investigators sequenced bulk RNA drawn from unsorted whole blood, and chains remained unpaired.

Attachment of unique molecular identifiers to individual cDNA molecules was performed. Each CDR3 protein gets one entry after TCRdb re-called the 5' RACE reads with MiXCR. The sample contains tens of thousands of distinct CDR3 sequences, around 12% of which appear only once. This CDR3 spans 10 amino acids. CDR1 SQVTM and CDR2 ANQGSEA come from the germline V gene. V lost 7 bases and J 5 bases, leaving 8 bases between the germline ends. Overall study results and limits: The VDJdb matching leaned toward anti-spike CD8 responses and overlooked private and CD4 specificities.

Sequencing was done on a sample of whole blood. The receptor was isolated from an adult who was a healthcare worker with PCR-confirmed SARS-CoV-2 infection or an uninfected control (not recorded which). This chain joins TRBV29-1 and TRBJ1-1; D is perhaps TRBD1 (5 bases). CDR3 bases: TGCAGCGCGGGGGAGACTGAAGCTTTCTTT. It codes for CSAGETEAFF.